This TCR beta chain appears in the sequencing data of a study of neurological immune-mediated disorders. Study-level findings and limits: Levels of TCR clonal expansion peaked in HTLV-1-associated myelopathy and reached their lowest in multiple sclerosis, under those of healthy controls.

The cDNA was produced through 5'RACE with 10-nucleotide random UMIs. TCRdb re-called the 5' RACE reads with MiXCR, one entry per CDR3 protein. The table has more than 70,000 distinct CDR3 sequences, around a tenth seen once. This clonotype was recorded at least ten times. Its specificity is not known. This TCR derives from a man aged 40-50 years in good health. The sequenced sample was PBMCs.

The CDR3 region has the DNA TGTGCCAGCTCAAAAAGGGGTAGCTACGAGCAGTACTTC. It is translated as CASSKRGSYEQYF. The rearrangement links TRBV12-3 or TRBV12-4 to TRBJ2-7, with D maybe TRBD1 (5 bases). The CDR3 sequence is 13 residues long. V lost 8 bases and J 3 bases, leaving 14 bases between the germline ends.